The 10 T cell receptor beta chains below were found in one sample sequenced in a study of T-cell memory formation after mild COVID-19. TCRdb recomputed calls from the 5' RACE reads with MiXCR, one row per CDR3 protein. The data contain over 400,000 distinct CDR3 sequences, under 25% of them singletons. Specimen: PBMCs or a T cell subset sorted from them (not recorded which). The receptors come from an adult woman who had mild COVID-19 (a few samples of this study predate the infection). Cell type and time point are not known.

The rearrangement uses TRBV20-1 and TRBJ2-7; the D is unclear. Germline assignment: CDR1 DFQATT and CDR2 SNEGSKA (reference sequence). This CDR3 has 11 residues. V lost 6 bases, J lost 2 bases, and 8 bases lay in between. In DNA, the CDR3 is TGCAGTGCGGGCAACGCCTACGAGCAGTACTTC. This gives the protein CSAGNAYEQYF.

The chain recombines TRBV11-2 with TRBJ1-6; possibly TRBD1 for D (6 bases). Germline V gene data show CDR1 as SGHAT and CDR2 as FQNNGV. The ends were cut back, 4 bases at V and 14 bases at J, with 24 bases in the middle. This CDR3 has 16 amino acids. CDR3 coding DNA: TGTGCCAGCAGCTCGTTCACAGGGCTAAGAGAATTCACCCTCCACTTT. Amino acid sequence: CASSSFTGLREFTLHF.

This clonotype appeared a few times. This rearrangement joins TRBV6-5 to TRBJ2-7, with D hard to call. The CDR3 spans 15 residues. Germline-derived CDR1 and CDR2 are MNHEY and SVGAGI. V was pared by 2 bases and J by 0 bases, with 11 bases between. The CDR3 nucleotides are TGTGCCAGCAGTTACCGCGAAGGTGGCTCCTACGAGCAGTACTTC. This sequence encodes CASSYREGGSYEQYF.

The chain carries TRBV30 and TRBJ2-5, with TRBD1 matching over 9 bases. In germline, CDR1 is GTSNPN, CDR2 SVGIG (reference sequence). Unmatched junction bases numbered 9, after V lost 2 bases and J lost 5 bases. This CDR3 is built from 15 residues. CDR3 region: CAWSLYRDRDETQYF. The CDR3 DNA reads as TGTGCCTGGAGTCTATACCGGGACAGGGACGAGACCCAGTACTTC.

This clonotype has a handful of counts. This chain connects TRBV30 to TRBJ2-7; the D is unclear. CDR1 is GTSNPN and CDR2 is SVGIG in the germline V gene (reference sequence). The CDR3 runs to 11 residues. V was trimmed by 0 bases and J by 5 bases, leaving 5 bases between them. In DNA, the CDR3 is TGTGCCTGGAGTGTACGGGACGAGCAGTACTTC. Translation gives CAWSVRDEQYF.

This clonotype has more than one count but fewer than ten. The chain couples TRBV6-1 to TRBJ1-3, with a possible D match to TRBD1 (6 bases). V lost 6 bases and J 4 bases, leaving 13 bases between the germline ends. Germline V CDR1 and CDR2: MNHNS, SASEGT. The CDR3 has 14 amino acids. CDR3 DNA sequence: TGTGCCAGCAGGACAGGAGGGACAGGAAACACCATATATTTT. This encodes CASRTGGTGNTIYF.

This chain joins TRBV20-1 and TRBJ2-5; D might be TRBD2 (6 bases). From germline, CDR1 is DFQATT and CDR2 SNEGSKA (reference sequence). The V and J ends lost 2 bases and 6 bases respectively, with 13 bases between them. This CDR3 spans 13 amino acids. CDR3 sequence (DNA): TGCAGTGCTAGACTCGGGGGTTGGCAGACCCAGTACTTC. Its translation is CSARLGGWQTQYF.

This clonotype occurred a few times. The chain joins TRBV24-1 to TRBJ2-5; perhaps TRBD2 as D (5 bases). Germline CDR1 is KGHDR and CDR2 is SFDVKD. The germline V and J ends were trimmed by 2 bases and 10 bases, with 10 bases remaining between them. This CDR3 is built from 12 residues. The CDR3 loop reads CATSDSDRDQYF. CDR3 coding DNA: TGTGCCACCAGTGATTCCGATCGGGACCAGTACTTC.

This clonotype showed up just a few times. The chain is built from TRBV15 and TRBJ2-5; TRBD1 matches 9 bases. V trimming: 6 bases; J trimming: 2 bases; junction bases outside the gene matches: 7. From germline, CDR1 is LNHNV and CDR2 YYDKDF (reference sequence). The CDR3 runs to 15 residues. The CDR3 bases are TGTGCCACCAGTACCCCCGGGACAGGGCAAGAGACCCAGTACTTC. This gives the protein CATSTPGTGQETQYF.

This chain joins TRBV4-1 and TRBJ2-3, with 9 bases aligning to TRBD2. This CDR3 comprises 16 residues. Germline trimming cut 7 bases from V and 0 bases from J; bases unmatched to any gene: 8. CDR1 MGHRA and CDR2 YSYEKL come from the germline V gene. The CDR3 sequence: CASMGSGGSSTDTQYF. CDR3 bases: TGCGCCAGCATGGGTAGCGGGGGATCTAGCACAGATACGCAGTATTTT.